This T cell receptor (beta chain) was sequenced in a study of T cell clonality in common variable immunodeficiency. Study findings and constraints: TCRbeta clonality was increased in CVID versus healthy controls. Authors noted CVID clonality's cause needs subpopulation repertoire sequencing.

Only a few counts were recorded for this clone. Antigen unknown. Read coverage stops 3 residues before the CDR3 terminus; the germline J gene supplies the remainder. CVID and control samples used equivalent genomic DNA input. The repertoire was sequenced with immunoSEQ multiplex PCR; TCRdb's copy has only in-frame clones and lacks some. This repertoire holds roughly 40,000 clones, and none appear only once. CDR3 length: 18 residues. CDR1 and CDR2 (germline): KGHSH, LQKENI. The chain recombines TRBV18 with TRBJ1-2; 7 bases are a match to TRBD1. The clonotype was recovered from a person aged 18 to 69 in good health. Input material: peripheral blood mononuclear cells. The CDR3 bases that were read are TGTGCCAGCTCACTCCTTGGGACAGCCCAGGGAAGCTCCTACGAC. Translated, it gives CASSLLGTAQGSSYD. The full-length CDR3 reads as CASSLLGTAQGSSYDYTF.